This is a list of T cell receptor beta chains from one sample in a study of T cell repertoires in cytomegalovirus infection. Antigens of these TCRs are unknown. MiXCR, applied by TCRdb to the reads, yields one record per CDR3 protein. The sample has 570,000 or so distinct CDR3 sequences, roughly 43% seen once; the top ten hold around 46%. This specimen was cultured PBMCs, taken from culture after CMV antigen stimulation. These receptors all stem from a human donor in good health (CMV status not recorded). Some clones in this sample may be carry-over from other donors' samples. Both conserved end residues are part of each CDR3. A D gene is named only where the DNA matches it firmly. Expanded clones are given a class, and other clones once, few, many or no size at all.

CDR3 DNA	CDR3 protein	clone size	D gene	V gene	J gene
TGCAGTGCTAGGGCCACAGGGTTGTCGTTCGAGCAGTACTTC	CSARATGLSFEQYF	NA	NA	TRBV20-1	TRBJ2-7
TGCAGTGCCCTTTCCGGGACAGGGACTAATTCACCCCTCCACTTT	CSALSGTGTNSPLHF	NA	TRBD1	TRBV20-1	TRBJ1-6
TGTGCCAGCAGCTCCTCAACGCAGGGAGGAATAGAAGCTTTCTTT	CASSSSTQGGIEAFF	few	NA	TRBV12-3/TRBV12-4	TRBJ1-1
TGTGCCAGCAGTTTACTATGGCTAGCGGGGAATGAGCAGTTCTTC	CASSLLWLAGNEQFF	NA	TRBD2	TRBV12-3/TRBV12-4	TRBJ2-1
TGTGCCAGCTCACCGGGACAGCCTCAGTCCAATCAGCCCCAGCATTTT	CASSPGQPQSNQPQHF	few	TRBD1	TRBV18	TRBJ1-5
TGTGCCAGCAGCCCCCGGACTAGCGATTCCGAGCAGTACTTC	CASSPRTSDSEQYF	few	TRBD2	TRBV7-2	TRBJ2-7
TGTGCCAGCAGCTTAGAAAGGCAGGTTGCCTACGAGCAGTACTTC	CASSLERQVAYEQYF	NA	NA	TRBV7-8	TRBJ2-7
TGTGCCAGCAGACCGGCGAGCAGCCTTTACGAGCAGTACTTC	CASRPASSLYEQYF	NA	NA	TRBV7-8	TRBJ2-7
TGTGCCATCAGTCAGGGGAGGTCCTACGAGCAGTACTTC	CAISQGRSYEQYF	NA	NA	TRBV10-3	TRBJ2-7
TGCAGCGTGGGGACAGGGTCCTCCCTGACCCAGCATTTT	CSVGTGSSLTQHF	NA	TRBD1	TRBV29-1	TRBJ1-5
TGTGCCAGTACCGAGGAACTAGCGGGAGGGCCCTTTGAGCAGTTCTTC	CASTEELAGGPFEQFF	NA	TRBD2	TRBV19	TRBJ2-1
TGTGCCAGCAACATTGGGGGGGCGGCGCCCTACAATGAGCAGTTCTTC	CASNIGGAAPYNEQFF	NA	NA	TRBV6-6	TRBJ2-1
TGCAGTGCCCGACAGGGACCTAATGAAAAACTGTTTTTT	CSARQGPNEKLFF	NA	TRBD1	TRBV20-1	TRBJ1-4
TGTGCCAGCAGTGATTCCGCCTCCGAGACCCAGTACTTC	CASSDSASETQYF	few	NA	TRBV2	TRBJ2-5
TGCAGTGCTAGCCGGGGTGACCTTTTCACAGATACGCAGTATTTT	CSASRGDLFTDTQYF	NA	NA	TRBV20-1	TRBJ2-3
TGTGCCAGCAGCCTGGGACAGTCCAACAACTATGGCTACACCTTC	CASSLGQSNNYGYTF	few	TRBD1	TRBV5-4	TRBJ1-2
TGTGCCAGCAGTTTATGGGCCCGAGGCACTGAAGCTTTCTTT	CASSLWARGTEAFF	NA	NA	TRBV27	TRBJ1-1
TGTGCCAGCAGCCCCTCCCTTGGACCAGTCACGCAGTTCTTC	CASSPSLGPVTQFF	NA	NA	TRBV11-2	TRBJ2-1
TGTGCCAGCAGTCGGGACAGTTATCAGCCCCAGCATTTT	CASSRDSYQPQHF	NA	TRBD1	TRBV12-3/TRBV12-4	TRBJ1-5
TGTGCCATCAGAGAGGACAGGGAGTATAATTCACCCCTCCACTTT	CAIREDREYNSPLHF	NA	TRBD1	TRBV10-3	TRBJ1-6
TGTGCCAGCTCACCACCGAGCGGGAGGGCCGGTAATGAGCAGTTCTTC	CASSPPSGRAGNEQFF	NA	TRBD2	TRBV18	TRBJ2-1
TGTGCCACTACGGACAGCCGGAGGGGCTACACCTTC	CATTDSRRGYTF	NA	NA	TRBV6-1	TRBJ1-2
TGTGCCAGCAGCTTATGGTCGGGAAACGACGGGGAGCTGTTTTTT	CASSLWSGNDGELFF	few	NA	TRBV7-2	TRBJ2-2
TGTGCCACCAGCAGAGATCACGGAGGTATAGATCAGCCCCAGCATTTT	CATSRDHGGIDQPQHF	few	NA	TRBV15	TRBJ1-5
TGTGCCAGCAGCCCGCCCCGGACCGAGGGGGCGAGCTCCTACAATGAGCAGTTCTTC	CASSPPRTEGASSYNEQFF	few	TRBD1	TRBV7-6	TRBJ2-1
TGCAGTGCTCAATCGAGTGTTACTCAGCCCCAGCATTTT	CSAQSSVTQPQHF	NA	NA	TRBV20-1	TRBJ1-5
TGTGCCAGCAGCTTATCCCCACACCAGTATTTT	CASSLSPHQYF	NA	NA	TRBV7-9	TRBJ2-3
TGTGCCAGCAGCGTAACCGCAGGGGTTGGAAACACCATATATTTT	CASSVTAGVGNTIYF	NA	NA	TRBV3-1	TRBJ1-3
TGCGCCAGCAGCTCAGCGCAGGGGGAATGGGCCCAGTACTTC	CASSSAQGEWAQYF	NA	TRBD1	TRBV5-1	TRBJ2-5
TGCAGTGCTAGAGACCTAAGACAGGGCCTGAACACCGGGGAGCTGTTTTTT	CSARDLRQGLNTGELFF	NA	TRBD1	TRBV20-1	TRBJ2-2
TGTGCCAGCAGCTTAGATCGGGGTTGGGATGAGCAGTTCTTC	CASSLDRGWDEQFF	NA	NA	TRBV7-8	TRBJ2-1
TGTGCCAGCAGCCACGGGGGGGATCATCACAATCAGCCCCAGCATTTT	CASSHGGDHHNQPQHF	few	NA	TRBV7-2	TRBJ1-5
TGTGCCAGCACTCCGAAGCCCTTGGGCACTGAAGCTTTCTTT	CASTPKPLGTEAFF	NA	NA	TRBV6-2/TRBV6-3	TRBJ1-1
TGTGCCAGCAGCAATAGCGGGGTATCCTACGAGCAGTACTTC	CASSNSGVSYEQYF	NA	TRBD2	TRBV7-6	TRBJ2-7
TGCAGTGCTAGACCGGGGACAGTCTTCCATGAGCAGTTCTTC	CSARPGTVFHEQFF	few	TRBD1	TRBV20-1	TRBJ2-1
TGTGCCAGTAAAAGGCCCGGGGTGGACTATGGCTACACCTTC	CASKRPGVDYGYTF	NA	NA	TRBV19	TRBJ1-2
TGTGCCAGCAGCGCCGACAGGGGGAGTGAAAAACTGTTTTTT	CASSADRGSEKLFF	NA	TRBD1	TRBV7-9	TRBJ1-4
TGTGCCGTCAGTGGGGGTAATCAGCCCCAGCATTTT	CAVSGGNQPQHF	NA	NA	TRBV10-3	TRBJ1-5
TGTGCCAGCAGTTCCGGACAGGGTGAAGAGACCCAGTACTTC	CASSSGQGEETQYF	few	TRBD1	TRBV6-2/TRBV6-3	TRBJ2-5
TGTGCCAGCAGCTTAAGGGGGACGGGGGAAGGCTACACCTTC	CASSLRGTGEGYTF	few	NA	TRBV7-9	TRBJ1-2
TGTGCCACCAGCGTCATCCGGTCACCCCTCCACTTT	CATSVIRSPLHF	few	NA	TRBV7-9	TRBJ1-6
TGTGCCAGCAGTTTAATACTGGGAAACACAGATACGCAGTATTTT	CASSLILGNTDTQYF	NA	NA	TRBV12-3/TRBV12-4	TRBJ2-3
TGTGCCAGCAGCCCCCATATAGCCGGAGGTAGCTACGAGCAGTACTTC	CASSPHIAGGSYEQYF	few	NA	TRBV7-9	TRBJ2-7
TGTGCCAGTACCAAAGACGGGACAGGGCATCCCCCGGACGAAAAACTGTTTTTT	CASTKDGTGHPPDEKLFF	NA	TRBD1	TRBV19	TRBJ1-4
TGTGCCAGCAGTTACTCCCTGACGGAGCAGTACTTC	CASSYSLTEQYF	NA	NA	TRBV6-6	TRBJ2-7
TGCAGCGTTGAAGTTGAGACCCCCTACGAGCAGTACTTC	CSVEVETPYEQYF	NA	NA	TRBV29-1	TRBJ2-7
TGTGCCAGCAGCTTAGCGCCTAGCGGGTCACGGGATGAGCAGTTCTTC	CASSLAPSGSRDEQFF	few	TRBD2	TRBV7-6	TRBJ2-1
TGTGCCAGCAGGGGGGGGATGAATTCACCCCTCCACTTT	CASRGGMNSPLHF	few	NA	TRBV7-2	TRBJ1-6
TGTGCCACCATGGGGACGGAGAAGGGGTCCTACGAGCAGTACTTC	CATMGTEKGSYEQYF	NA	NA	TRBV6-1	TRBJ2-7
TGTGCCAGCAGCTTAGGGGACCGTAGTGGCGAGCAGTACTTC	CASSLGDRSGEQYF	few	NA	TRBV7-2	TRBJ2-7
TGTGCCAGCAGTTTATCTTTGGTAAACGAGCAGTACTTC	CASSLSLVNEQYF	few	NA	TRBV27	TRBJ2-7
TGCGCCAGCAGCGGGGCCCCTGATAGTAATTCACCCCTCCACTTT	CASSGAPDSNSPLHF	NA	NA	TRBV5-1	TRBJ1-6
TGTGCCATCAGTGAAGGCCGGGACAGAAATGAAAAACTGTTTTTT	CAISEGRDRNEKLFF	NA	TRBD1	TRBV10-3	TRBJ1-4
TGCGCCAGCAGTGAGTCTAGAGATACGCAGTATTTT	CASSESRDTQYF	NA	NA	TRBV10-1	TRBJ2-3
TGTGCCAGCAGTTTATCGAGGGGGGAGGGCAATCAGCCCCAGCATTTT	CASSLSRGEGNQPQHF	NA	NA	TRBV27	TRBJ1-5
TGTGCCAGCAGTCCCCGTGCCCTGACGAACACTGAAGCTTTCTTT	CASSPRALTNTEAFF	few	NA	TRBV27	TRBJ1-1
TGTGCCAGCAGCTCCCTCCCCCCGCGGGAGTACCAAGAGACCCAGTACTTC	CASSSLPPREYQETQYF	NA	TRBD2	TRBV5-4	TRBJ2-5
TGCGCCAGCAGCCGCTTGGACAGGGAGGGTGACGAGCAGTACTTC	CASSRLDREGDEQYF	NA	NA	TRBV4-1	TRBJ2-7
TGCGCCAGCAGCTTGATGGGGGCCCCAGGAGGCTACACCTTC	CASSLMGAPGGYTF	NA	NA	TRBV5-1	TRBJ1-2